One and the same sample provided the 9 T cell receptor beta chains below, sequenced in a study of cytomegalovirus exposure and HLA in healthy donors. With 60 Vbeta and 13 Jbeta primers, the PCR was carried out. Repertoires were generated with immunoSEQ multiplex PCR, while TCRdb's copy carries only in-frame clones and drops some. The table includes about 160,000 clones, around 80% detected once. The sequencing sample was made of PBMCs. Receptor source: a man aged 40-55 years in good health and CMV-seropositive.

This chain uses TRBV6-1 with TRBJ2-5, with 8 bases lining up with TRBD1. The J call may be mistaken, given a closer DNA end match to TRBJ2-7. Looked up from germline, CDR1 is MNHNS and CDR2 is SASEGT. The CDR3 is 15 residues long. CDR3 nucleotides: TGTGCCAGCAGGACTGGACAGGGTAAAACCTACGAGCAGTACTTC. Translating gives CASRTGQGKTYEQYF.

This chain links TRBV5-1 with TRBJ2-1, with no clear D. Between the trimmed V and J ends, which lost 3 bases and 12 bases, there was a span of 13 bases. This CDR3 is built from 12 residues. Germline V gene lookup returns CDR1 SGHRS and CDR2 YFSETQ. Written as DNA, the CDR3 is TGCGCCAGCAGCTCTTCGAAAATGAGGCAGTTCTTC. Its protein product is CASSSSKMRQFF.

This clone has a single count. The rearrangement joins TRBV5-6 to TRBJ2-5; maybe TRBD1 (6 bases). The closer fit of TRBJ2-7 to the DNA end suggests the J call may be wrong. Looked up from germline, CDR1 is SGHDT and CDR2 is YYEEEE. The CDR3 contains 15 residues. This CDR3 reads CASTSRQGRFGEQYF. CDR3 nucleotides: TGTGCCAGCACCTCGCGGCAGGGGAGATTCGGCGAGCAGTACTTC.

The chain links TRBV10-3 to TRBJ1-2; D perhaps matches TRBD1 (6 bases). Trimming pared 2 bases from V and 6 bases from J, leaving 10 bases between. CDR1 ENHRY and CDR2 SYGVKD come from the germline V gene. The CDR3 extends over 13 amino acids. The DNA of the CDR3 is TGTGCCATCAGTGAGCGGGACATTCATGGCTACACCTTC. Protein sequence: CAISERDIHGYTF.

V is TRBV7-9 and J is TRBJ2-4, with TRBD2 identical over 11 bases. V gave up 5 bases and J gave up 3 bases; unmatched junction bases: 6. The CDR3 runs 16 residues. The germline gives CDR1 SEHNR, CDR2 FQNEAQ (reference sequence). CDR3 loop: CASSTLAGGNKNIQYF. The DNA of the CDR3 is TGTGCCAGCAGCACATTAGCGGGAGGGAACAAAAACATTCAGTACTTC. Together with reference TRBV7-9 and TRBJ2-4, the CDR3 gives the full variable domain: DTGVSQNPRHKITKRGQNVTFRCDPISEHNRLYWYRQTLGQGPEFLTYFQNEAQLEKSRLLSDRFSAERPKGSFSTLEIQRTEQGDSAMYLCASSTLAGGNKNIQYFGAGTRLSVL.

The CDR3 region is CASSVGRGDQPQHF. CDR3 coding DNA: TGTGCCAGCAGCGTAGGGCGGGGCGATCAGCCCCAGCATTTT. This rearrangement joins TRBV9 to TRBJ1-5, with D tentatively TRBD1 (5 bases). The CDR3 is 14 amino acids. From germline, CDR1 is SGDLS and CDR2 YYNGEE. With 0 bases removed from V and 5 bases from J, the gap between germline ends came to 9 bases.

This clone has a single count. This chain connects TRBV7-6 to TRBJ2-3; TRBD1 is a possible D gene (6 bases). Trimming pared 5 bases from V and 5 bases from J, leaving 14 bases between. There are 14 residues in the CDR3. Germline V lookup: CDR1 SGHVS, CDR2 FNYEAQ. The CDR3 DNA follows: TGTGCCAGCAGCCCCTCAGGGGCAGGAGATACGCAGTATTTT. It translates to CASSPSGAGDTQYF.

This chain uses TRBV7-2 with TRBJ2-1, with TRBD2 identical over 12 bases. Germline V gene lookup returns CDR1 SGHTA and CDR2 FQGNSA. The CDR3 runs 15 residues. Trimming at V came to 3 bases and at J to 7 bases, leaving 4 bases not matched to a gene. The CDR3 DNA follows: TGTGCCAGCAGCTTGGGACTAGCGGGCCGAAATGAGCAGTTCTTC. As protein: CASSLGLAGRNEQFF.

The chain couples TRBV18 to TRBJ2-5; TRBD1 is a possible D gene (5 bases). This CDR3 contains 15 residues. The ends were cut back, 0 bases at V and 2 bases at J, with 10 bases in the middle. CDR1 KGHSH and CDR2 LQKENI come from the germline V gene. The CDR3 loop is CASSPPGQGQETQYF. CDR3 bases: TGTGCCAGCTCACCACCGGGGCAGGGTCAAGAGACCCAGTACTTC.